The 11 T cell receptor beta chains below come from one sample, sequenced in a study of persistence of HIV-infected CD4 T cells. No antigen has been identified for these receptors. The libraries were made with immunoSEQ version 4 in survey mode. This table comes from immunoSEQ multiplex PCR, and its TCRdb copy is limited to in-frame clones, with some not included. The sample holds fewer than 40,000 clones, about 80% seen once. Stimulation used approximately 9.5 ug/mL lysate from CMV-infected fibroblasts. Memory cells lacking CD40L and CD69 with high CD45RO were sorted. The source material was CD4+ T cells sorted from PBMCs after approximately 20-hour stimulation, sampled from a patient who received antiretroviral therapy. These receptors all come from an adult woman with HIV who was CMV-seropositive.

On this clone itself: Distinct nucleotide sequences in the sample also encode this CDR3. The chain combines TRBV7-6 with TRBJ2-3, with a weak D call TRBD2 (6 bases). The V and J ends lost 0 bases and 0 bases respectively, with 10 bases between them. There are 16 residues in the CDR3. The germline gives CDR1 SGHVS, CDR2 FNYEAQ. The DNA for the CDR3 is TGTGCCAGCAGCTTAGCGGGGGGTTCTAGCACAGATACGCAGTATTTT. Protein sequence: CASSLAGGSSTDTQYF.

The J gene is TRBJ2-7, the V gene TRBV5-1; 13 bases match TRBD2. Germline V gene data show CDR1 as SGHRS and CDR2 as YFSETQ. The CDR3 totals 16 residues. V shed 3 bases and J 6 bases; nucleotides not matched to a gene: 9. The DNA for the CDR3 is TGCGCCAGCAGCTATTCAGGACTAGCGGGAGAAGGCGAGCAGTACTTC. Translating it yields CASSYSGLAGEGEQYF.

The genes are TRBV2 and TRBJ2-1; D call uncertain. Germline CDR1 SNHLY, CDR2 FYNNEI. Trimming shortened V by 3 bases and J by 6 bases, and 12 bases separated the two germline ends. The CDR3 has 14 residues. CDR3 bases: TGTGCCAGCAGTGACCCGACCCCAGGCAATGAGCAGTTCTTC. Its translation is CASSDPTPGNEQFF.

The V call is TRBV23-1, the J call TRBJ1-1; 7 bases agree with TRBD1. TRBV23-1 is an ORF, with its function uncertain. The CDR3 runs to 13 residues. V shed 8 bases, J shed 0 bases, and the junction held 3 bases outside the gene matches. The CDR3 nucleotides read TGCGCCAGCCGGGGACAGATGAACACTGAAGCTTTCTTT. It specifies CASRGQMNTEAFF.

V is TRBV9 and J is TRBJ2-6, with no clear D. This CDR3 is built from 17 residues. V was shortened by 4 bases and J by 1 base, with 15 bases between the two germline ends. Germline CDR1 SGDLS, CDR2 YYNGEE. CDR3 region: CASSPGPVGSGANVLTF. As DNA, the CDR3 is TGTGCCAGCAGCCCTGGCCCAGTGGGGTCTGGGGCCAACGTCCTGACTTTC.

V gene TRBV5-5 combines with J gene TRBJ2-1; D is unresolved. V lost 4 bases and J 0 bases, leaving 14 bases between the germline ends. Germline V gives CDR1 SGHKS, CDR2 YYEKEE (reference sequence). The CDR3 is 16 residues long. The CDR3 reads CASSPYGDISYNEQFF. The CDR3 region has the DNA TGTGCCAGCAGCCCCTATGGCGACATCTCCTACAATGAGCAGTTCTTC.

The chain uses TRBV4-3 and TRBJ2-1; 10 nucleotides align to TRBD2. Trimming removed 0 bases from V and 8 bases from J; junction bases left unmatched: 13. This CDR3 region has 18 residues. Germline values: CDR1 LGHNA, CDR2 YSLEER. DNA of the CDR3: TGCGCCAGCAGCCAAGAGGACGGGCTAGCGGGGGTGGGAGATGAGCAGTTCTTC. The encoded protein is CASSQEDGLAGVGDEQFF.

The genes are TRBV28 and TRBJ2-7; D call uncertain. Germline V gene lookup returns CDR1 MDHEN and CDR2 SYDVKM. This CDR3 region has 10 residues. The V and J ends lost 6 bases and 6 bases respectively, with 6 bases between them. The CDR3 spells CASREREQYF. The CDR3 DNA follows: TGTGCCAGCAGAGAGCGCGAGCAGTACTTC.

The chain combines TRBV6-6 with TRBJ1-3; 10 positions agree with TRBD1. The junction had 8 bases not matched to a gene; V was cut back by 5 bases and J by 4 bases. There are 16 residues in the CDR3. CDR1 MNHNY and CDR2 SVGAGI come from the germline V gene (reference sequence). The CDR3 DNA reads TGTGCCAGCAGTGCCAGACAGGGGGCTTCAGGAAACACCATATATTTT. This encodes CASSARQGASGNTIYF.

J is TRBJ2-3 and V is TRBV5-1; 10 bases align to TRBD2. The CDR3 spans 16 residues. Germline V CDR1 and CDR2: SGHRS, YFSETQ. Trimming removed 5 bases from V and 0 bases from J; junction bases left unmatched: 6. The CDR3 sequence is CASSPSGRVSTDTQYF. The DNA for the CDR3 is TGCGCCAGCAGTCCTAGCGGGAGAGTCAGCACAGATACGCAGTATTTT.

The rearrangement joins TRBV30 to TRBJ1-2; tentatively, D is TRBD1 (5 bases). The V gene lost 0 bases and the J gene lost 6 bases, with 17 bases spanning the gap. The CDR3 is made up of 15 amino acids. Germline V gene sequence: CDR1 GTSNPN, CDR2 SVGIG (reference sequence). CDR3 bases: TGTGCCTGGAGTGTAAAAAGTAGGGGATCCGATGGCTACACCTTC. This encodes CAWSVKSRGSDGYTF.